This T cell receptor beta chain is from a study of blood T cell repertoires in COVID-19. Study as a whole: Samples came from the United States, Italy and Spain, spanning acute and convalescent COVID-19. PBMCs, B-cell-depleted T cells, or T cells were the source of the cDNA or gDNA that made up the material.

V dropped 0 bases and J dropped 6 bases, with 12 bases sitting between them. This CDR3 comprises 14 residues. Germline-derived CDR1 and CDR2 are SGHRS and YFSETQ. As originally analysed: How many nucleated cells were present was estimated from reference gene primer amplification. Sequencing used immunoSEQ multiplex PCR; TCRdb keeps in-frame clones, though not all of them. V and J calls and clone size are those listed in that table; D and trimming were worked out from the DNA. Seen here are some 240,000 clones, roughly 79% observed once, and the top ten hold 7.5%. While infection was still active, Seattle patients were enrolled and then followed longitudinally.

The TCR originated in a woman at least 80 years old with COVID-19, enrolled during active disease. The chain combines TRBV5-1 with TRBJ1-2, with D possibly TRBD1 on 6 matching bases. Sequenced input: peripheral blood. The CDR3 sequence is CASSLGGGMDGYTF. CDR3 DNA: TGCGCCAGCAGCTTGGGAGGGGGAATGGATGGCTACACCTTC.